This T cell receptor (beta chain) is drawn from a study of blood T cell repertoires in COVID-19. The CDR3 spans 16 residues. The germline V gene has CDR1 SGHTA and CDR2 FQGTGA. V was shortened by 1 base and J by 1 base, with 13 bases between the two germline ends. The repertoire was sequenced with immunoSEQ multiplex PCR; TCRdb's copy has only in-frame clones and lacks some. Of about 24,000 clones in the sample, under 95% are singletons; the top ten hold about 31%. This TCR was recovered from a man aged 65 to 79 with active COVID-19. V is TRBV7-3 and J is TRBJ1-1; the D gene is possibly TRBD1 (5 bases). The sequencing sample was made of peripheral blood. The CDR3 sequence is CASSLIIRQTNTEAFF. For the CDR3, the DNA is TGTGCCAGCAGCTTAATAATCAGACAGACGAACACTGAAGCTTTCTTT.